This T cell receptor (beta chain) emerged from a study of T cell responses to AZD1222 COVID-19 vaccine. The study's findings and limits: Dominant CD4 TCR responses targeted spike regions 160-218 and 743-854.

As concerns this clone: What it binds is unknown.

Trimming pared 2 bases from V and 2 bases from J, leaving 7 bases between. Germline V gene data show CDR1 as MNHEY and CDR2 as SVGAGI. The CDR3 is 13 amino acids. Here immunoSEQ multiplex PCR was the method, and the copy in TCRdb shows in-frame clones only, minus some. The table records some 140,000 clones, approximately 88% of them present only once. The clonotype originates from an adult in good health. The V call is TRBV6-5, the J call TRBJ2-7, with a possible D match to TRBD2 (6 bases). Sequencing was performed on peripheral blood, taken on day 0 of AZD1222 vaccination. Written as DNA, the CDR3 is TGTGCCAGCAGTTACGGGGGGACCTACGAGCAGTACTTC. Its protein is CASSYGGTYEQYF.